This TCR beta chain was recorded in a study of control samples from healthy donors and cancer patients. TCRdb's table, derived via immunoSEQ multiplex PCR, lists solely in-frame clones and lacks some. This table has 230,000 or so clones, roughly 94% appearing once. This clone has only a few counts. Sequencing was carried out using blood. This clonotype was sampled from a man over 45 in good health.

CDR3: CASSPRAGARTDTQYF. CDR3 bases: TGTGCCAGCAGCCCCCGGGCGGGGGCCCGCACAGATACGCAGTATTTT. The V call is TRBV3-1 (or the pseudogene TRBV3-2), the J call TRBJ2-3, with a weak D call TRBD2 (7 bases). With 4 bases removed from V and 1 base from J, the gap between germline ends came to 15 bases. The CDR3 extends over 16 amino acids. The germline gives CDR1 LGHDT, CDR2 YNNKEL (reference sequence).